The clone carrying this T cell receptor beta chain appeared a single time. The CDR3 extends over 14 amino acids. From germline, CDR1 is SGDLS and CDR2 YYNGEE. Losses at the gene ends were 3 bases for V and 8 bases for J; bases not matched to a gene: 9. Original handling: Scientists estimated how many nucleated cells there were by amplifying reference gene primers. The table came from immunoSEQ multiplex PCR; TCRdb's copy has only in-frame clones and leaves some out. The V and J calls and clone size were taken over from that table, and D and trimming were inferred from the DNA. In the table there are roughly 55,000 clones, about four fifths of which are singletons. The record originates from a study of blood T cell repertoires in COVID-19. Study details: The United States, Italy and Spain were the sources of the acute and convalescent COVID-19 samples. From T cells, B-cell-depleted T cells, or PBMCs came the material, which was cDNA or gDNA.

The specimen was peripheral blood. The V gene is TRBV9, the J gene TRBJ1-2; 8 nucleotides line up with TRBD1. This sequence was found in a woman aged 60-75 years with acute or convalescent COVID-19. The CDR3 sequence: CASSARGTGPGYTF. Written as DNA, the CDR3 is TGTGCCAGCAGCGCCCGGGGGACAGGTCCAGGCTACACCTTC.